The following is a T cell receptor beta chain sequence with its context. This sample stems from a study of CD8 T cells in Susac syndrome. Looked up from germline, CDR1 is MGHRA and CDR2 is YSYEKL. The V gene lost 0 bases and the J gene lost 7 bases, with 9 bases spanning the gap. This CDR3 contains 14 residues. Reverse transcription of roughly 0.5 to 1 ug RNA used random hexamers. TCRdb analysed the immunoSEQ multiplex PCR reads with MiXCR anew, one entry per CDR3 protein. The profile shows approximately 150,000 distinct CDR3 sequences, approximately 93% of them singletons. The receptor's source is a human donor in good health. Sequencing used CD4+ T cells from PBMCs. This chain connects TRBV4-1 to TRBJ2-2, with TRBD2 as a possible D gene (5 bases). CDR3 residues: CASSQDGMGGELFF. The CDR3 DNA sequence: TGCGCCAGCAGCCAAGACGGGATGGGCGGGGAGCTGTTTTTT.